This entry features one T cell receptor beta chain sequence. The sample holds a few counts of this clonotype. Its antigen is still unknown. The input lacks base qualities; no much larger clone sits a single base away. This entry comes from a study of blood T cells in healthy people across ages (dated by TCRdb to between 2015 and 2017). Turning to the overall study: Template switching captured roughly one uniquely barcoded TCR beta cDNA molecule per two T cells in model experiments. The study measured age-related changes in TCR beta repertoire diversity using deep sequencing normalized with unique cDNA molecular identifiers. Donors were grouped into four age groups: young (average approximately 15 years), middle-aged (about 38), aged (over 55) and long-lived (about 90). For two donors (one aged 18 to 29 and one aged 80 or older), the study analyzed two additional independent replicas of 1 million unique cDNA reads from the same blood draw. The paper's findings and limits, for the study overall: Observed TCR beta diversity per million T cells fell roughly linearly with age, and a significant reduction was already apparent by age about 43. Estimates of total diversity from one million sequenced T cells were regarded as lower bounds and underestimates. The long-lived group showed more naive CD4+ T cells, fewer expanded clones and increased TCR diversity than the aged group, suggesting age selection. Bulk unsorted PBMC profiling prevented conclusive comparison of naive and antigen-experienced compartments. The percentage of naive T cells measured by flow cytometry correlated strongly with observed TCR beta diversity. Donor CMV infection status was unknown, potentially confounding age-related changes in expanded clonotypes.

The protocol used for the library was 5' RACE. Sequencing was performed on an Illumina HiSeq 2500. A second PCR of roughly 7 to 12 cycles was run with a J-beta primer mix and a sample-barcoded 5' primer. A template-switch 5' adaptor carrying 12 random nucleotides introduced a unique molecular identifier onto each TCR beta cDNA molecule. Each sample yielded at least 2.5 million CDR3-containing paired-end reads. The Mint cDNA synthesis kit, primed by a TRBC-specific oligonucleotide, was used to synthesize first-strand cDNA from all RNA. After uracil-DNA glycosylase treatment, a first 18-cycle PCR used universal primers M1SS and BC2_uni_R on all cDNA. The published analysis was carried out like this. For normalization, 1 million high-quality reads were randomly selected from each sample, with every read carrying a distinct molecular identifier. Reads sharing molecular identifiers were discarded rather than binned into consensus sequences. MiTCR, with a Q25 quality threshold and the strictest error-elimination algorithm, was used for CDR3 identification, clonotype clustering and error correction. A nonparametric unseen species model with Euler transformation was used to estimate a lower bound on total TCR beta diversity. TCRdb reanalyzed the raw reads on its own, using fastp at Q25 for trimming and MiXCR for clone calling, and kept in-frame beta chains. Identical CDR3 protein sequences are pooled into one entry, listed with their most common genes and DNA. The V and J calls, along with clone size, are taken from TCRdb and not from the paper's own processing. Across this sample there are more than 900,000 distinct CDR3 sequences, with 25% seen only once. Clones ranked in the top ten supply about 0.72% of the sample.

Systemically healthy Caucasian individuals from Russia, 39 in total and aged about 6 to 95 years, were included as donors. Each donor gave 8 to 10 milliliters of peripheral blood, collected into EDTA-treated Vacutainer tubes. PBMCs were isolated by Ficoll-Paque density-gradient centrifugation, with at least 6.5 million obtained per sample. Total RNA was extracted from PBMCs with Trizol reagent, with at least 5 micrograms obtained per sample. The percentages of naive CD45RAhigh/CD27high T cells were determined by flow cytometry on a PBMC aliquot from every donor. CDR1 and CDR2, looked up from the germline V gene, are SQVTM and ANQGSEA. Including cysteine and phenylalanine, the CDR3 has 14 amino acids. This entry keeps only the CDR3 DNA: 42 bases, framed from base 1. These records were also assigned to another study, of T cells of mothers and their children. From that second study: Nine systemically healthy Caucasian individuals, comprising three mothers and their six children, were included as donors. cDNA synthesis consumed the entire amount of extracted RNA, loaded at around 1.5 ug RNA in each 15 ul reaction. In the second PCR, the M1S primer introduced both the sample barcodes and 2-4 random nucleotides. Each mother yielded over 8 million TCR beta CDR3 reads and each child 3 million to 3.5 million reads. Thymic selection similarly shapes TCR recombination output in related and unrelated pairs, with minor effect from inherited differences. Normalized repertoire overlap in related mother-child pairs was always slightly higher than in unrelated mother-child pairs, but the difference was never significant. No persistent microchimeric T cell clones were found, with a detection sensitivity of 75 to 100 clones per million clonotypes. Deep NGS was used in the study to compare the TCR beta repertoires of mothers and children and to look for features that separate related mother-child pairs from unrelated individuals. On average, the children were roughly 10 +/- 4 years old, while the mothers were about 37 +/- 4 years old. After adapter ligation with NEBNext reagents, the libraries were sequenced on Illumina HiSeq 2000 with 100+100 nt paired-end reads. To prevent cross-contamination, the mother and child libraries were prepared one month apart and sequenced in separate runs. Between about 500,000 and 2,100,000 distinct TCR beta clonotypes were identified per donor. Naive TCR beta clonotypes were estimated from low-frequency clonotypes matched to each donor's FACS-determined naive share, without sorting.

The sequence was collected from a girl between 2 and 10 years old in good health. Material: blood. The sequence is built from TRBV29-1 and TRBJ2-5, with 12 bases in between that match TRBD1. The J call is uncertain, as TRBJ2-7 better fits the DNA end. The CDR3 sequence is CSVEDGTGGHEQYF. The nucleotide sequence reads TGCAGCGTTGAGGACGGGACAGGGGGCCACGAGCAGTACTTC.